The rows below give T cell receptor beta chains drawn from one sample of a study of shared clonotypes between healthy human individuals. The assay was immunoSEQ multiplex PCR, and TCRdb's table has in-frame clones only and misses some. This table has some 2,400,000 clones, approximately 95% appearing once. Source material: naive CD4+ T cells sorted from blood. All receptors come from a man aged 18 to 30 in good health. Each CDR3 is given with its conserved first and last residue.

v_gene,j_gene,CDR3aa
TRBV6-5,TRBJ1-1,CASSYSPGSNTEAFF
TRBV5-1,TRBJ2-1,CASSPAQGGSEQFF
TRBV30,TRBJ1-1,CAWSPTGQGEAFF
TRBV30,TRBJ2-7,CAWSYDRGREQYF
TRBV29-1,TRBJ2-6,CSGGKGGNSSGANVLTF
TRBV7-3,TRBJ2-3,CASRRGGTDTQYF
TRBV6-1,TRBJ1-2,CASKVWAGVGYTF
TRBV28,TRBJ1-2,CASSADDNYGYTF
TRBV5-1,TRBJ2-2,CASSLLAGSVGELFF
TRBV5-1,TRBJ1-1,CASSPGVFRGNTEAFF
TRBV5-1,TRBJ2-7,CASSPGTGLRNEQYF
TRBV27,TRBJ2-2,CASSLSVVVKTGELFF
TRBV28,TRBJ1-2,CASSRGTGKVGYTF
TRBV19,TRBJ2-7,CASSIEIAGPYEQYF
TRBV5-1,TRBJ2-2,CASSFSGTSSAGELFF
TRBV19,TRBJ1-4,CASSTQGTNEKLFF
TRBV18,TRBJ2-5,CASSPSKGMVETQYF